This T cell receptor beta chain was retrieved from a study of blood T cells in healthy people across ages. General study results and limits: In long-lived donors, naive CD4+ cell counts and diversity exceeded those of aged donors.

Primers used in a second PCR of about 7 to 12 cycles were a sample-barcoded 5' primer and a J-beta primer mix. Tags on each cDNA molecule came from a template-switch adaptor with 12 random nucleotides. TCRdb independently ran MiXCR on the 5' RACE reads; one entry per CDR3 protein. The sample carries 1.5 million to 2 million distinct CDR3 sequences, roughly 28% recorded once. In this sample, this clonotype turned up many times. Antigen unknown. Each sample yielded at least 7 million isolated PBMCs. CDR1 is SNHLY, CDR2 FYNNEI, per germline. The germline V and J ends were trimmed by 4 bases and 3 bases, with 7 bases remaining between them. CDR3 length: 12 residues.

The specimen was blood. This sequence originates from a woman aged 25 to 39 in good health. The chain carries TRBV2 and TRBJ2-7; D is uncertain. CDR3 DNA: TGTGCCAGCAGTGGGCGGCACTACGAGCAGTACTTC. Protein product: CASSGRHYEQYF.